This T cell receptor (beta chain) was recovered during a study of blood T cell repertoires in COVID-19. Clones were read by immunoSEQ multiplex PCR, and TCRdb kept only the in-frame ones, dropping some. This repertoire shows around 300,000 clones, just over 85% found once; its top ten account for around 3%. The CDR3 spans 12 residues. V shed 7 bases and J shed 6 bases, with 13 bases lying between them. The rearrangement uses TRBV12-3 or TRBV12-4 and TRBJ2-7, with TRBD1 as a possible D gene (6 bases). This sequence was found in a young woman with active or convalescent COVID-19. Sample: peripheral blood. This CDR3 reads CASTRDTLEQYF. Here the CDR3 DNA reads TGTGCCAGCACTCGGGACACTCTCGAGCAGTACTTC.